These 28 T cell receptor beta chains originate from one sample sequenced in a study of OX40 agonist ivuxolimab in advanced cancers. Measured with immunoSEQ multiplex PCR; TCRdb has only the in-frame clones, and not every one. The data contain about 68,000 clones, roughly nine tenths of them seen just once; the ten biggest clones take up around 0.33%. The specimen was CD4+ or CD8+ T cells sorted from blood, collected in a trial of the OX40 agonist ivuxolimab. The receptors originated from an adult with an advanced solid tumor such as melanoma, head and neck, liver or kidney cancer.

This clone was counted between two and nine times. V is TRBV16 and J is TRBJ1-5; the D gene is possibly TRBD1 (6 bases). Germline loops: CDR1 KGHSY, CDR2 FQNENV. The CDR3 contains 13 residues. V was shortened by 3 bases and J by 5 bases, with 8 bases between the two germline ends. CDR3 DNA: TGTGCCAGCAGCCAGAACAGGGATCAGCCCCAGCATTTT. Its translation is CASSQNRDQPQHF.

In this sample, this clone turned up once. The rearrangement uses TRBV6-1 and TRBJ2-1, with 9 positions matching TRBD2. Germline loops: CDR1 MNHNS, CDR2 SASEGT. The CDR3 loop spans 16 amino acids. J lost 3 bases, V lost 2 bases, and 5 bases had no gene match. The CDR3 sequence is CASSESLAGVYNEQFF. The CDR3 coding sequence is TGTGCCAGCAGTGAATCGTTAGCGGGAGTCTACAATGAGCAGTTCTTC.

This clone was recorded only once. The chain employs TRBV5-1 and TRBJ1-2; D not certain. The V end was cut by 8 bases, the J end by 6 bases, with 17 bases between. Germline V gene data show CDR1 as SGHRS and CDR2 as YFSETQ. The CDR3 runs to 13 residues. The CDR3 region is CASRRTESHGYTF. The CDR3 nucleotides read TGCGCCAGTAGGAGGACGGAATCTCATGGCTACACCTTC.

The chain uses TRBV5-4 and TRBJ2-5; no reliable D call. The germline gives CDR1 SGHNT, CDR2 YYREEE (reference sequence). Between the trimmed V and J ends, which lost 5 bases and 5 bases, there was a span of 13 bases. CDR3 size: 13 residues. The CDR3, as DNA: TGTGCCAGCAGAAAAATTGACAATGAGACCCAGTACTTC. This translates into CASRKIDNETQYF.

CDR3 region: CASSRGGAYEQYF. CDR3 nucleotide sequence: TGTGCCAGCAGCCGAGGGGGGGCATACGAGCAGTACTTC. This rearrangement joins TRBV7-2 to TRBJ2-7, with a weak D call TRBD2 (7 bases). Germline CDR1 SGHTA, CDR2 FQGNSA. V was clipped by 5 bases and J by 4 bases, with 12 bases between them. The CDR3 has 13 amino acids.

This clone has a single count. The chain joins TRBV6-1 to TRBJ2-2; D is perhaps TRBD1 or TRBD2 (5 bases each). This CDR3 contains 15 residues. Germline assignment: CDR1 MNHNS and CDR2 SASEGT. The V gene lost 5 bases and the J gene lost 1 base, with 11 bases spanning the gap. DNA of the CDR3: TGTGCCAGCAGTTCCGGGACGGTGAACACCGGGGAGCTGTTTTTT. Residues: CASSSGTVNTGELFF.

V and J are TRBV7-8 and TRBJ1-1; unclear D gene. Germline loops: CDR1 SGHVS, CDR2 FQNEAQ. The V and J ends lost 3 bases and 9 bases respectively, with 17 bases between them. This CDR3 is built from 14 residues. CDR3 coding DNA: TGTGCCAGCAGCTTGAAAATGGTTCGGGGAAAAGCTTTCTTT. Encoded protein: CASSLKMVRGKAFF.

The CDR3 region is CASSLRDRAGRDEQYF. As DNA, the CDR3 is TGTGCCAGCAGTTTACGGGACAGGGCGGGGCGCGACGAGCAGTACTTC. This chain connects TRBV27 to TRBJ2-7; 9 positions match TRBD1. The CDR3 loop spans 16 amino acids. V dropped 2 bases and J dropped 5; count of bases not matched to a gene: 10. In germline, CDR1 is MNHEY, CDR2 SMNVEV (reference sequence).

V is TRBV19 and J is TRBJ1-2; 7 nucleotides line up with TRBD1. The junction had 11 bases not matched to a gene; V was cut back by 6 bases and J by 7 bases. The CDR3 runs to 14 residues. Germline CDR1 LNHDA, CDR2 SQIVND (reference sequence). CDR3: CASSPRDSALGYTF. CDR3 coding DNA: TGTGCCAGTAGCCCTCGGGACAGCGCCCTTGGCTACACCTTC.

This clone came up a few times. This sequence joins TRBV15 and TRBJ1-1; TRBD1 is a possible D gene (5 bases). Germline V gene sequence: CDR1 LNHNV, CDR2 YYDKDF (reference sequence). The germline V and J ends were trimmed by 2 bases and 1 base, with 11 bases remaining between them. The CDR3 extends over 15 amino acids. The CDR3 nucleotides are TGTGCCACCAGCAGACACGGACAAGAGAACACTGAAGCTTTCTTT. Translated: CATSRHGQENTEAFF. The full variable domain, its missing parts supplied by reference TRBV15 and TRBJ1-1, is DAMVIQNPRYQVTQFGKPVTLSCSQTLNHNVMYWYQQKSSQAPKLLFHYYDKDFNNEADTPDNFQSRRPNTSFCFLDIRSPGLGDTAMYLCATSRHGQENTEAFFGQGTRLTVV.

The chain recombines TRBV29-1 with TRBJ1-2; D is undetermined. The CDR3 covers 12 residues. V lost 3 bases to trimming and J lost 1 base, with 6 bases between them. Germline CDR1 SQVTM, CDR2 ANQGSEA. CDR3 region: CSVEEFNYGYTF. CDR3 DNA sequence: TGCAGCGTTGAGGAATTTAACTATGGCTACACCTTC.

The rearrangement uses TRBV6-6 and TRBJ1-1; D is unresolved. The CDR3 spans 12 residues. V lost 0 bases and J 12 bases, leaving 11 bases between the germline ends. Germline V CDR1 and CDR2: MNHNY, SVGAGI (reference sequence). The DNA for the CDR3 is TGTGCCAGCAGTTACTCCTCTGATATAACTTTCTTT. This encodes CASSYSSDITFF.

This chain connects TRBV27 to TRBJ1-2, with unresolved D. The germline V gene has CDR1 MNHEY and CDR2 SMNVEV (reference sequence). CDR3 size: 13 residues. V shed 2 bases and J shed 8 bases, with 12 bases lying between them. The DNA of the CDR3 is TGTGCCAGCAGTTTAACAGACAAACGAGGCTACACCTTC. This codes for CASSLTDKRGYTF.

The V call is TRBV19, the J call TRBJ2-1; maybe TRBD2 (5 bases). CDR3 length: 16 residues. V lost 0 bases to trimming and J lost 7 bases, with 16 bases between them. The germline V gene encodes CDR1 LNHDA and CDR2 SQIVND (reference sequence). The CDR3 sequence is CASSIEVGRMGNEQFF. The CDR3 nucleotides read TGTGCCAGTAGTATAGAAGTAGGGAGAATGGGAAATGAGCAGTTCTTC.

V gene TRBV6-5 combines with J gene TRBJ2-2; 7 bases agree with TRBD1. The junction had 4 bases not matched to a gene; V was cut back by 7 bases and J by 2 bases. Germline assignment: CDR1 MNHEY and CDR2 SVGAGI. The CDR3 loop spans 14 amino acids. This chain's CDR3 is CASNRDRNTGELFF. The CDR3 nucleotides read TGTGCCAGCAACCGGGACAGAAACACCGGGGAGCTGTTTTTT.

This chain links TRBV9 with TRBJ1-1, with D maybe TRBD1 (6 bases). The germline CDR1 and CDR2 sequences are SGDLS and YYNGEE. The CDR3 runs 14 residues. Trimming took 4 bases from V and 3 from J, leaving 13 bases between them. The CDR3 coding sequence is TGTGCCAGCAGCTCCAACAGGGTTGACACTGAAGCTTTCTTT. As protein: CASSSNRVDTEAFF.

CDR3 in DNA: TGTGCCAGCTCACCAGGGGCTGATGAGCAGTTCTTC. Its protein is CASSPGADEQFF. V gene TRBV18 combines with J gene TRBJ2-1; D may be TRBD1 (5 bases). This CDR3 has 12 residues. Germline V gene sequence: CDR1 KGHSH, CDR2 LQKENI. The V end lost 2 bases, the J end lost 8 bases, and 7 bases lay between the germline ends.

The rearrangement joins TRBV2 to TRBJ2-3; a weak D match, TRBD2 (5 bases). This CDR3 region has 14 residues. CDR1 SNHLY and CDR2 FYNNEI come from the germline V gene. With 7 bases removed from V and 5 bases from J, the gap between germline ends came to 16 bases. CDR3 DNA: TGTGCCAGCAAACCAGGTCTAGCCGTAGATACGCAGTATTTT. Its translation: CASKPGLAVDTQYF. Using reference TRBV2 and TRBJ2-3 for the parts outside the CDR3, the full variable domain is EPEVTQTPSHQVTQMGQEVILRCVPISNHLYFYWYRQILGQKVEFLVSFYNNEISEKSEIFDDQFSVERPDGSNFTLKIRSTKLEDSAMYFCASKPGLAVDTQYFGPGTRLTVL.

Turning to this clone: Compared with germline, one end of the junction differs, possibly owing to a read error. The chain carries TRBV14 and TRBJ1-3; D gene unclear. The CDR3 loop spans 12 amino acids. Per the germline V gene, CDR1 is SGHDN and CDR2 is FVKESK. The CDR3 DNA reads as TGTGCCAGTACCCGGACTGGGAACACCATATATTTT. The encoded protein is CASTRTGNTIYF.

The chain links TRBV29-1 to TRBJ2-7; 7 positions match TRBD2. CDR3 length: 16 amino acids. CDR1 is SQVTM and CDR2 is ANQGSEA in the germline V gene. The V segment lost 5 bases and the J segment 2 bases; nucleotides outside the gene matches: 15. In DNA form, the CDR3 reads TGCAGCGTTCGATCCCGGACTAGTAAAGGGCCCTACGAGCAGTACTTC. Amino acid sequence: CSVRSRTSKGPYEQYF.

CDR3 amino acids: CASSLISGTSGSVEVADTQYF. As DNA, the CDR3 is TGTGCCAGCAGCCTTATCTCCGGGACTAGCGGGAGTGTCGAGGTGGCAGATACGCAGTATTTT. V gene TRBV7-3 combines with J gene TRBJ2-3; 14 bases align to TRBD2. The CDR3 runs to 21 residues. Germline V gene data show CDR1 as SGHTA and CDR2 as FQGTGA. The junction had 20 bases not matched to a gene; V was cut back by 5 bases and J by 4 bases.

This clone has only one observation. The chain has TRBV14 and TRBJ1-1; 8 bases are shared with TRBD1. The CDR3 runs to 15 residues. CDR1 and CDR2 (germline): SGHDN, FVKESK. With V trimmed by 4 bases and J by 5 bases, 9 bases remained unmatched. In DNA, the CDR3 is TGTGCCAGCAGCCGCAACAGGGGGGTGGATACTGAAGCTTTCTTT. Its translation: CASSRNRGVDTEAFF.

CDR3 sequence: CASSLRTGRSNQPQHF. CDR3 nucleotide sequence: TGTGCCAGTAGCCTCAGGACGGGACGTAGCAATCAGCCCCAGCATTTT. The V and J genes are TRBV19 and TRBJ1-5, with D tentatively TRBD1 (5 bases). The CDR3 length is 16 residues. Germline V gene data show CDR1 as LNHDA and CDR2 as SQIVND (reference sequence). V dropped 6 bases and J dropped 0 bases, with 15 bases sitting between them.

This clone has a single count. The rearrangement joins TRBV4-1 to TRBJ2-1, with 7 bases lining up with TRBD2. V shed 8 bases and J 3 bases; nucleotides not matched to a gene: 13. The CDR3 covers 16 residues. Germline V lookup: CDR1 MGHRA, CDR2 YSYEKL. The CDR3 region has the DNA TGCGCCAGCGGGGGGTGGGCGGCGGGAGTCTACAATGAGCAGTTCTTC. Residues: CASGGWAAGVYNEQFF.

The chain couples TRBV5-1 to TRBJ1-2; no firm D call. The CDR3 spans 13 residues. Trimming took off 0 bases at V and 5 bases at J, with 8 bases between the two ends. Germline CDR1 and CDR2: SGHRS and YFSETQ. For the CDR3, the DNA is TGCGCCAGCAGCTTGGAAGTGAAGTATGGCTACACCTTC. This encodes CASSLEVKYGYTF.

CDR3 in DNA: TGTGCCAGCAGCCTAAGAGCGGGAGCCACAACCAACAATGAGCAGTTCTTC. Translating it yields CASSLRAGATTNNEQFF. V usage is TRBV11-1 and J usage is TRBJ2-1; 8 positions agree with TRBD2. The V and J ends lost 5 bases and 5 bases, in that order; junction bases with no gene match: 14. This CDR3 is 17 amino acids long. Germline assignment: CDR1 SGHAT and CDR2 FQDESV (reference sequence).

The chain has TRBV6-1 and TRBJ2-2; the match to TRBD2 covers 7 bases. The CDR3 extends over 15 amino acids. Trimming at V came to 0 bases and at J to 6 bases, leaving 4 bases not matched to a gene. The germline V gene encodes CDR1 MNHNS and CDR2 SASEGT. The CDR3 region has the DNA TGTGCCAGCAGTGAAGCCTTAGGGAGGGCCGGGGAGCTGTTTTTT. It specifies CASSEALGRAGELFF.

The chain carries TRBV28 and TRBJ2-1, with 8 bases aligning to TRBD2. J gave up 0 bases and V 6 bases, and 7 bases lay outside the gene matches. This CDR3 has 16 residues. Germline CDR1 MDHEN, CDR2 SYDVKM. In DNA, the CDR3 is TGTGCCAGCAGAACCAGCGGGAGCTACTCCTACAATGAGCAGTTCTTC. Translating it yields CASRTSGSYSYNEQFF.